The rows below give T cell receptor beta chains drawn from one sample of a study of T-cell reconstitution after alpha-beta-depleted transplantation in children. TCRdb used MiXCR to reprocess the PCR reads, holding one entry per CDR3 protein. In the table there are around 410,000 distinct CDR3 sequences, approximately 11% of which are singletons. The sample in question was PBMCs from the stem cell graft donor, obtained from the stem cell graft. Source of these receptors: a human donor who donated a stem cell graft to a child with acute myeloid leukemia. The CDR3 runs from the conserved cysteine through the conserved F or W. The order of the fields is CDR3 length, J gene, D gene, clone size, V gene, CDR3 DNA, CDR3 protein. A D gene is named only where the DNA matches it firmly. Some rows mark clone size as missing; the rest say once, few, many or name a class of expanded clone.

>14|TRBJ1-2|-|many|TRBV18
TGTGCCAGCTCACCACCGGGGGTGGAGCATGGCTACACCTTC
CASSPPGVEHGYTF
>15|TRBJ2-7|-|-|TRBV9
TGTGCCAGCAGCGTAGTAGGGTTCGGCGGGGCCGAGCAGTACTTC
CASSVVGFGGAEQYF
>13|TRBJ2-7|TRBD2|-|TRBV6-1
TGTGCCAGCAGCCGGGGGGGGTGGGGTGAGCAGTACTTC
CASSRGGWGEQYF
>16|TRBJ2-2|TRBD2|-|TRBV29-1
TGCAGCGTTGTAGGGCAAGGGAGGGTGGACACCGGGGAGCTGTTTTTT
CSVVGQGRVDTGELFF
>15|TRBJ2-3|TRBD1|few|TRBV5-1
TGCGCCAGCAGCTTGGAAAATGGACAGGGCGATACGCAGTATTTT
CASSLENGQGDTQYF
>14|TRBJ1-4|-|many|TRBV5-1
TGCGCCAGCAGCTCGACAGCAACTAATGAAAAACTGTTTTTT
CASSSTATNEKLFF
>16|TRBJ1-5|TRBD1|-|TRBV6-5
TGTGCCAGCAGTTATTCCGGGACAGGGGGCTGGCAGCCCCAGCATTTT
CASSYSGTGGWQPQHF
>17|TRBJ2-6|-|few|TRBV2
TGTGCCAGCAGTAAACAGGGCCTACCCTCTGGGGCCAACGTCCTGACTTTC
CASSKQGLPSGANVLTF
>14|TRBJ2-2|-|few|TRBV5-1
TGCGCCAGCAGCTTGTCAGGCGCCGGCGGGGAGCTGTTTTTT
CASSLSGAGGELFF
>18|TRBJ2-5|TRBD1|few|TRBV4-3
TGCGCCAGCAGCCAAGGAATATCTGGGACAGGGGGAGGAGAGACCCAGTACTTC
CASSQGISGTGGGETQYF
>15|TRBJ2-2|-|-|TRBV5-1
TGCGCCAGCAGGGGCCGTGGACGGCGACCCGGGGAGCTGTTTTTT
CASRGRGRRPGELFF
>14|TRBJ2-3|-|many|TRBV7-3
TGTGCCAGCAGCTTACAAGGGGCGGGGGATACGCAGTATTTT
CASSLQGAGDTQYF
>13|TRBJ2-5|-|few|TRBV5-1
TGCGCCAGCAGCAAAGAGGGAGAAGAGACCCAGTACTTC
CASSKEGEETQYF
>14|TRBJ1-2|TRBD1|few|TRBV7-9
TGTGCCAGCAGCTTAGCAGGGGGCGGTGGTGGCTACACCTTC
CASSLAGGGGGYTF
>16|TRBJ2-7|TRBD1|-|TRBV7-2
TGTGCCAGCAGCTTACCCGACAGGGCTGACTCCTACGAGCAGTACTTC
CASSLPDRADSYEQYF
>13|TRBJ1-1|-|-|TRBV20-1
TGCAGTGCTAGAGGACATGGGGCCACTGAAGCTTTCTTT
CSARGHGATEAFF
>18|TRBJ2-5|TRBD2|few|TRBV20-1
TGCAGTGCTTCGGAACTTACCGGGACTAGCGGGCGCCAAGAGACCCAGTACTTC
CSASELTGTSGRQETQYF
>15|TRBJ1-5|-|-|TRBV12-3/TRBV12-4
TGTGCCAGCAGCCAGGACATCTATAGCAATCAGCCCCAGCATTTT
CASSQDIYSNQPQHF
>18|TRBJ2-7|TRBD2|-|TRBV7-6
TGTGCCAGCAGCCCCTGGACTAGCGGGAGGCACAACTCCTACGAGCAGTACTTC
CASSPWTSGRHNSYEQYF
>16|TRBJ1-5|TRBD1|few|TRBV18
TGTGCCAGCTCACCTCGACAACAGGGGGGCAATCAGCCCCAGCATTTT
CASSPRQQGGNQPQHF
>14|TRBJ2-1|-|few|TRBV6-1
TGTGCCAGCAGTGAAGGATTGACTAGTGTTGAGCAGTTCTTC
CASSEGLTSVEQFF
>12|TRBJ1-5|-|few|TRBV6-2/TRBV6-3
TGTGCCACGGGTGGGGGTAATCAGCCCCAGCATTTT
CATGGGNQPQHF
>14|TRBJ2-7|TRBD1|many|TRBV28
TGTGCCAGCAGCGCGGGACAGGGATACTACGAGCAGTACTTC
CASSAGQGYYEQYF
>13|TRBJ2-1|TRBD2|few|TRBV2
TGTGCCAGCAGGGGGGGGACTAGCGGTGAGCAGTTCTTC
CASRGGTSGEQFF